These T cell receptor beta chains were read from a single sample in a study of cytomegalovirus exposure and HLA in healthy donors. Clones were read by immunoSEQ multiplex PCR, and TCRdb kept only the in-frame ones, dropping some. The sample lists about 80,000 clones; about 80% were seen once. Sequenced input: PBMCs. Receptor source: a man aged 45-65 years in good health and CMV-seropositive. CDR3s include the opening cysteine and the closing phenylalanine or tryptophan. Each record gives: J gene, D gene, clone size, V gene, CDR3 protein, CDR3 DNA. D genes are given only for firm matches. Clone size, where shown, is once, few, many, or a class for clones that have expanded.

>TRBJ1-1|NA|NA|TRBV30
CAWSNTGTEAFF
TGTGCCTGGAGTAATACAGGTACGGAGGCTTTCTTT
>TRBJ2-5|NA|NA|TRBV6-5
CASSRDSLAESQYF
TGTGCCAGCAGTCGCGACTCCTTGGCGGAGTCCCAGTACTTC
>TRBJ2-2|NA|NA|TRBV6-4
CASSELQNTGELFF
TGTGCCAGCAGTGAACTCCAAAACACCGGGGAGCTGTTTTTT
>TRBJ2-7|TRBD1|NA|TRBV29-1
CSAADRGFEQYF
TGCAGCGCGGCGGACAGGGGGTTCGAGCAGTACTTC
>TRBJ1-3|NA|NA|TRBV29-1
CSALRTVSGNTIYF
TGCAGCGCCCTTCGGACAGTTTCTGGAAACACCATATATTTT
>TRBJ1-3|NA|NA|TRBV5-6
CASSRGQIYSGNTIYF
TGTGCCAGCAGCAGAGGACAGATATACTCTGGAAACACCATATATTTT
>TRBJ2-7|NA|few|TRBV5-1
CASSEAGNGEQYF
TGCGCCAGCAGCGAGGCGGGAAATGGTGAGCAGTACTTC
>TRBJ2-7|NA|NA|TRBV5-1
CASTEGSPLAEQYF
TGCGCCAGCACGGAGGGATCCCCTCTTGCCGAGCAGTACTTC
>TRBJ2-1|NA|NA|TRBV5-1
CASSLITENNNEQFF
TGCGCCAGCAGCTTGATTACAGAAAACAACAATGAGCAGTTCTTC
>TRBJ2-7|NA|NA|TRBV19
CASSLGFPAYEQYF
TGTGCCAGTAGCCTGGGCTTCCCGGCCTACGAGCAGTACTTC
>TRBJ2-7|NA|NA|TRBV4-3
CASSQDQAGDSYEQYF
TGCGCCAGCAGCCAAGATCAGGCAGGGGACTCCTACGAGCAGTACTTC
>TRBJ2-1|NA|NA|TRBV6-6
CASTPPEGFEQFF
TGTGCCAGCACCCCCCCGGAGGGGTTTGAGCAGTTCTTC
>TRBJ2-1|TRBD2|NA|TRBV11-3
CASSGTSYEQFF
TGTGCCAGCAGCGGGACTAGCTATGAGCAGTTCTTC
>TRBJ1-5|TRBD1|NA|TRBV12-5
CASGLDRDQPQHF
TGTGCTAGTGGTCTGGACAGGGATCAGCCCCAGCATTTT
>TRBJ2-1|NA|few|TRBV7-6
CASSSSGIYNEQFF
TGTGCCAGCAGCTCATCAGGGATCTACAATGAGCAGTTCTTC
>TRBJ1-2|NA|NA|TRBV29-1
CSARDWEEGYTF
TGCAGCGCCCGAGACTGGGAGGAGGGCTACACCTTC
>TRBJ1-1|NA|NA|TRBV7-6
CASSLGSGESTEAFF
TGTGCCAGCAGCTTAGGGTCGGGTGAGAGCACTGAAGCTTTCTTT
>TRBJ2-3|NA|NA|TRBV7-9
CASSLSIPSFTDTQYF
TGTGCCAGCAGCTTAAGTATACCTAGCTTCACAGATACGCAGTATTTT
>TRBJ2-1|TRBD1|NA|TRBV11-2
CASSSGQGLSMWNEQFF
TGTGCCAGCAGCTCCGGACAGGGCCTATCGATGTGGAATGAGCAGTTCTTC
>TRBJ2-5|TRBD2|NA|TRBV11-1
CASSLARTSVETQYF
TGTGCCAGCAGCTTAGCACGGACTAGTGTTGAGACCCAGTACTTC
>TRBJ2-1|NA|few|TRBV5-1
CASSSGSPTYNEQFF
TGCGCCAGCAGCTCCGGGAGCCCAACCTATAATGAGCAGTTCTTC
>TRBJ1-1|TRBD1|NA|TRBV29-1
CSVGLYSGQGDTEAFF
TGCAGCGTTGGGTTGTACTCCGGACAGGGTGACACTGAAGCTTTCTTT
>TRBJ1-5|NA|NA|TRBV4-1
CASSQDRVGSFRDKPQHF
TGCGCCAGCAGCCAAGATCGGGTGGGATCTTTCAGGGACAAGCCCCAGCATTTT
>TRBJ2-2|NA|NA|TRBV6-5
CASSYVGGRNTGELFF
TGTGCCAGCAGTTACGTCGGCGGGCGGAACACCGGGGAGCTGTTTTTT
>TRBJ2-3|TRBD2|NA|TRBV11-2
CASSPGLAGSTDTQYF
TGTGCCAGCAGCCCCGGACTAGCGGGATCCACAGATACGCAGTATTTT
>TRBJ1-1|NA|NA|TRBV14
CASSQVGGEFMNTEAFF
TGTGCCAGCAGCCAAGTCGGCGGGGAGTTTATGAACACTGAAGCTTTCTTT
>TRBJ2-3|TRBD2|NA|TRBV2
CASTLAVSTDTQYF
TGTGCCAGCACTCTAGCGGTTAGCACAGATACGCAGTATTTT
>TRBJ1-1|NA|NA|TRBV4-1
CASSQGGMEGAEAFF
TGCGCCAGCAGCCAAGGGGGTATGGAGGGAGCTGAAGCTTTCTTT
>TRBJ2-5|TRBD2|NA|TRBV11-3
CASSSGLAGQETQYF
TGTGCCAGCAGCTCCGGACTAGCGGGGCAAGAGACCCAGTACTTC
>TRBJ2-7|TRBD1|NA|TRBV5-5
CASSIGTGGVYEQYF
TGTGCCAGCAGCATAGGGACAGGGGGAGTCTACGAGCAGTACTTC
>TRBJ2-1|NA|NA|TRBV5-4
CASSQAGASTYNEQFF
TGTGCCAGCAGCCAAGCAGGGGCTAGTACCTACAATGAGCAGTTCTTC
>TRBJ2-7|NA|NA|TRBV7-9
CASSSKEEQYF
TGTGCCAGCAGCTCGAAGGAGGAGCAGTACTTC
>TRBJ2-1|TRBD2|NA|TRBV5-1
CASSETSVYNEQFF
TGCGCCAGCAGCGAGACTAGCGTCTACAATGAGCAGTTCTTC
>TRBJ1-5|TRBD1|NA|TRBV5-1
CASRQGADQPQHF
TGCGCCAGCAGACAGGGGGCGGATCAGCCCCAGCATTTT
>TRBJ2-5|NA|NA|TRBV7-2
CASSYLAAPQETQYF
TGTGCCAGCAGCTACCTAGCAGCCCCCCAAGAGACCCAGTACTTC
>TRBJ1-4|TRBD1|few|TRBV5-4
CASSPGAGGEKLFF
TGTGCCAGCAGCCCCGGGGCAGGGGGGGAAAAACTGTTTTTT
>TRBJ1-3|NA|NA|TRBV6-1
CASSGMTGGNTIYF
TGTGCCAGCAGTGGCATGACGGGGGGAAACACCATATATTTT
>TRBJ2-7|TRBD2|NA|TRBV4-2
CASSPLAGGRGEQYF
TGTGCCAGCAGCCCACTAGCGGGAGGGCGGGGCGAGCAGTACTTC
>TRBJ2-1|TRBD2|NA|TRBV9
CASSAGTTYNEQFF
TGTGCCAGCAGCGCGGGGACTACCTACAATGAGCAGTTCTTC
>TRBJ2-6|NA|NA|TRBV7-9
CASRTNLTGPGANVLTF
TGTGCCAGCAGGACCAATCTAACAGGGCCGGGGGCCAACGTCCTGACTTTC
>TRBJ1-4|NA|NA|TRBV5-6
CASSLGAGTYEKLFF
TGTGCCAGCAGCTTGGGAGCGGGGACATATGAAAAACTGTTTTTT
>TRBJ2-5|TRBD2|NA|TRBV10-3
CAISEREGGETQYF
TGTGCCATCAGTGAGCGGGAGGGCGGAGAGACCCAGTACTTC
>TRBJ2-7|TRBD2|NA|TRBV7-8
CASTTGGLVPAYF
TGTGCCAGCACCACGGGGGGACTCGTCCCTGCGTACTTC
>TRBJ2-2|NA|many|TRBV25-1
CASSGWPNTGELFF
TGTGCCAGCAGTGGTTGGCCTAACACCGGGGAGCTGTTTTTT
>TRBJ2-5|NA|NA|TRBV15
CATSRPGREEGTQYF
TGTGCCACCAGCAGACCTGGACGGGAAGAGGGGACCCAGTACTTC